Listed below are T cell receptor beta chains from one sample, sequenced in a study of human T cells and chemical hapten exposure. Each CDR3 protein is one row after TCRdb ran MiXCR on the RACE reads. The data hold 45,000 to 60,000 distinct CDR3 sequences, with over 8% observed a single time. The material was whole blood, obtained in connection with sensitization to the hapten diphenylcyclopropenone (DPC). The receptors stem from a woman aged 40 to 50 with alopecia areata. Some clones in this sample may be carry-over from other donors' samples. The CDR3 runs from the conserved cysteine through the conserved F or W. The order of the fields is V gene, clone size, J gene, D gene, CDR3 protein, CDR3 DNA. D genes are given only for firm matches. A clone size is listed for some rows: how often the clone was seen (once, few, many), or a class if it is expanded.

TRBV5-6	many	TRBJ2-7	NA	CASSSRGTISYEQYF	TGTGCCAGCAGTTCTAGAGGGACAATCTCCTACGAGCAGTACTTC
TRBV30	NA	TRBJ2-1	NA	CAWRQSSYNEQFF	TGTGCCTGGAGACAGAGCTCCTACAATGAGCAGTTCTTC
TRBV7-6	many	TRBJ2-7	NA	CASSPTIENDYEQYF	TGTGCCAGCAGTCCTACCATCGAGAACGACTACGAGCAGTACTTC
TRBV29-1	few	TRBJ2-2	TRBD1	CSSPRTGSSPNTGELFF	TGCAGCTCCCCTCGGACAGGGAGCAGCCCCAACACCGGGGAGCTGTTTTTT
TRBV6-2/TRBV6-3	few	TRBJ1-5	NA	CASSFSGPDISPQHF	TGTGCCAGCAGTTTTTCGGGTCCCGATATTTCGCCCCAGCATTTT
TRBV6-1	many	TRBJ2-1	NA	CASSESLGDEQFF	TGTGCCAGCAGTGAAAGTTTAGGGGATGAGCAGTTCTTC
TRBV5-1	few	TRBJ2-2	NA	CASSLAGRNTGELFF	TGCGCCAGCAGCTTGGCCGGGAGAAACACCGGGGAGCTGTTTTTT
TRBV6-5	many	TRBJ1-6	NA	CASSYRQGNSPLHF	TGTGCCAGCAGTTACAGGCAGGGTAATTCACCCCTCCACTTT
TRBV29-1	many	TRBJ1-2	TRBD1	CSVLPHGQGGYGYTF	TGCAGCGTTCTTCCCCACGGACAGGGAGGATATGGCTACACCTTC
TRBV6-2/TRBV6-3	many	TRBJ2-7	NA	CASSYSLGQYF	TGTGCCAGCAGTTACTCCCTCGGGCAGTACTTC
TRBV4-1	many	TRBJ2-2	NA	CASSQDVVNTGELFF	TGCGCCAGCAGCCAAGATGTCGTGAACACCGGGGAGCTGTTTTTT
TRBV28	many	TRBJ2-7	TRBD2	CASSFAGEPYEQYF	TGTGCCAGCAGTTTCGCGGGGGAACCCTACGAGCAGTACTTC
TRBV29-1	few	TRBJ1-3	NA	CSVEAGVGNTIYF	TGCAGCGTTGAAGCGGGAGTAGGAAACACCATATATTTT
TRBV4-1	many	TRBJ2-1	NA	CASSRIALGQGIEQFF	TGCGCCAGCAGCCGTATCGCTCTGGGCCAGGGAATAGAGCAGTTCTTC
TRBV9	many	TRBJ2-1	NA	CASSPHGNEQFF	TGTGCCAGCAGCCCCCACGGGAATGAGCAGTTCTTC
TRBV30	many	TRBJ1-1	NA	CAWSKSRDIAFF	TGTGCCTGGAGTAAGAGCAGGGATATAGCTTTCTTT
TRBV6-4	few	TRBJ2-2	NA	CASSETASGNTGELFF	TGTGCCAGCAGTGAGACCGCAAGCGGGAACACCGGGGAGCTGTTTTTT
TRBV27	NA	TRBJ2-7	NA	CASSPQAGSYEQYF	TGTGCCAGCAGTCCCCAGGCAGGCTCCTACGAGCAGTACTTC
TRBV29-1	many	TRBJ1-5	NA	CSVAGGSNQPQHF	TGCAGCGTTGCGGGGGGATCTAATCAGCCCCAGCATTTT
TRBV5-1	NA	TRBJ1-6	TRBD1	CASAGTGGGSLHF	TGCGCCAGCGCCGGAACAGGGGGAGGATCCCTCCACTTT
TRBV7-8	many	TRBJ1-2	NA	CASSSTVNYGYTF	TGTGCCAGCAGCTCGACAGTGAACTATGGCTACACCTTC
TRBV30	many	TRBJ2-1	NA	CAWSTDRLTSYNEQFF	TGTGCCTGGAGTACCGACAGGCTAACCTCCTACAATGAGCAGTTCTTC
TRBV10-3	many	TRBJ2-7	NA	CAISESGQYLSYEQYF	TGTGCCATCAGTGAGTCGGGCCAATACTTGTCCTACGAGCAGTACTTC
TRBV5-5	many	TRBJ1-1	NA	CASMRDLNTEAFF	TGTGCCAGCATGAGGGACCTGAACACTGAAGCTTTCTTT
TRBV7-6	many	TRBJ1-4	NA	CASSLAGARGEKLFF	TGTGCCAGCAGCTTAGCAGGGGCGCGTGGTGAAAAACTGTTTTTT
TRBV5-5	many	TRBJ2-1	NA	CASTVSTIRNEQFF	TGTGCCAGCACCGTTAGCACCATCCGAAATGAGCAGTTCTTC
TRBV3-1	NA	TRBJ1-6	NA	CASSQEIGGNNSPLHF	TGTGCCAGCAGCCAAGAAATAGGGGGGAATAATTCACCCCTCCACTTT
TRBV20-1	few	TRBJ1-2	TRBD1	CSAPTGTGGNFGYTF	TGCAGTGCCCCCACCGGGACAGGGGGCAATTTTGGCTACACCTTC
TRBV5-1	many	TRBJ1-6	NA	CASRYGGESPLHF	TGCGCCAGCCGATACGGGGGCGAGTCACCCCTCCACTTT
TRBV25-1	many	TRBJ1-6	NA	CASSDPNSPLHF	TGTGCCAGCAGTGATCCCAATTCACCCCTCCACTTT
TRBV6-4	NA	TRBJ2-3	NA	CASSDSNRGATDTQYF	TGTGCCAGCAGTGACTCGAATCGGGGGGCCACAGATACGCAGTATTTT
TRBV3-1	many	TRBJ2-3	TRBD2	CASSQEPGLATDTQYF	TGTGCCAGCAGCCAGGAGCCGGGACTAGCGACGGATACGCAGTATTTT
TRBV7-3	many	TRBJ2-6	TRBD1	CASSDQGASGANVLTF	TGTGCCAGCAGCGATCAGGGGGCGTCTGGGGCCAACGTCCTGACTTTC
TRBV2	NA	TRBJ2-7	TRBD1	CASKTTGGSYEQYF	TGTGCCAGCAAAACCACAGGGGGATCCTACGAGCAGTACTTC
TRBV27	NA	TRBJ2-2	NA	CASARPGEVGELFF	TGTGCCAGCGCAAGGCCAGGGGAGGTCGGGGAGCTGTTTTTT
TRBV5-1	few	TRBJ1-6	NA	CASSSDSRVASPLHF	TGCGCCAGCAGCTCGGACAGCCGTGTTGCTTCACCCCTCCACTTT
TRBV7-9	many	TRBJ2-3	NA	CASSPSSAGTDTQYF	TGTGCCAGCAGCCCATCGAGTGCGGGCACAGATACGCAGTATTTT
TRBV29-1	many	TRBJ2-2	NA	CSAPDPGHNTGELFF	TGCAGCGCTCCCGATCCGGGCCATAACACCGGGGAGCTGTTTTTT
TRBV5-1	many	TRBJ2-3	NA	CASSLDLSSAGDTQYF	TGCGCCAGCAGCTTGGACCTTTCTAGCGCGGGCGATACGCAGTATTTT
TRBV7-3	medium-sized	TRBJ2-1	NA	CASSSLPGTQPYNEQFF	TGTGCCAGCAGCTCCTTACCCGGGACCCAGCCCTACAATGAGCAGTTCTTC
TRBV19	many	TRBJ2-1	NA	CASSIGGVQGDEQFF	TGTGCCAGTAGTATAGGCGGGGTGCAGGGCGATGAGCAGTTCTTC
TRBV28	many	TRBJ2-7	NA	CASSSGPYEQYF	TGTGCCAGCAGCTCCGGGCCCTACGAGCAGTACTTC
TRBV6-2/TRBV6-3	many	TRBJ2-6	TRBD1	CASGSGGSGANVLTF	TGTGCCAGCGGGTCAGGGGGCTCTGGGGCCAACGTCCTGACTTTC
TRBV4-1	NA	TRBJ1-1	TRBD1	CASSAGQGAIDTEAFF	TGCGCCAGCAGCGCGGGACAGGGGGCGATCGACACTGAAGCTTTCTTT
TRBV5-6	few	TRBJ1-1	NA	CASSLLSRMNTEAFF	TGTGCCAGCAGCTTGCTGAGCCGGATGAACACTGAAGCTTTCTTT
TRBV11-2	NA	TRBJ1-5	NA	CASSSDHSNQPQHF	TGTGCCAGCAGCTCCGACCATAGCAATCAGCCCCAGCATTTT
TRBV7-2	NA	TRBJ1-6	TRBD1	CASRQDRDRGSPLHF	TGTGCCAGCAGGCAAGACCGGGACAGAGGATCACCCCTCCACTTT
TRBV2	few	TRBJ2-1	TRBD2	CASGLAAEKFSSYNEQFF	TGTGCCAGCGGACTAGCGGCGGAAAAATTCAGCTCCTACAATGAGCAGTTCTTC
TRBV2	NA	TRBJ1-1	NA	CASRQNTEAFF	TGTGCCAGCAGACAGAACACTGAAGCTTTCTTT
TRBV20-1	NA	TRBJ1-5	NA	CSATVYSNQPQHF	TGCAGTGCGACAGTCTATAGCAATCAGCCCCAGCATTTT
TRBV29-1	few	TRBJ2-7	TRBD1	CSVDQGAGTYEQYF	TGCAGCGTCGACCAGGGGGCAGGCACCTACGAGCAGTACTTC
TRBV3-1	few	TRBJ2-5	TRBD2	CASSPSGGPQETQYF	TGTGCCAGCAGTCCTAGCGGGGGCCCCCAAGAGACCCAGTACTTC
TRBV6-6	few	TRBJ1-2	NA	CASSPDRYGYTF	TGTGCCAGCAGTCCTGACCGATATGGCTACACCTTC
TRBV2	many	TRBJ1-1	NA	CASVLGGTGRYTEAFF	TGTGCCAGCGTATTGGGGGGAACGGGACGATACACTGAAGCTTTCTTT
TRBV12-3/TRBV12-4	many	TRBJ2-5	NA	CASSLAGTQETQYF	TGTGCCAGCAGTTTAGCTGGCACCCAAGAGACCCAGTACTTC